Sequencing of this T cell receptor beta chain was carried out in a study of control samples from healthy donors and cancer patients (dated by TCRdb to the early 2020s). With regard to this clone: The antigen it recognizes is unknown. Base quality data are lacking; no much larger clone is found one base away.

Unmatched junction bases come to 4, with V trimmed by 4 bases and J by 5 bases. The CDR3 spans 13 residues, from the cysteine through the phenylalanine. Of the read, only the CDR3 DNA is kept; its 39 bases are in frame from base 1. CDR1 and CDR2 are drawn from the germline V gene: SNHLY, FYNNEI. To prepare the library, the immunoSEQ multiplex PCR assay was applied. The source is immuneACCESS, and TCRdb retained only in-frame sequences with V and J called. Part of the clones is not carried over; for the studies checked, unresolved V genes explain less than half of this, and the remainder is unexplained. This sample comprises roughly 100,000 clones, roughly nine tenths of them detected only once. Together, the top ten hold nearly 0.95% of the sample.

Sequencing was performed on blood. The V and J genes are TRBV2 and TRBJ1-1, and 7 bases in between align with TRBD1. The source is a woman aged 25 to 39 in good health. The CDR3 corresponds to CASSGQGSTEAFF. The base sequence is TGTGCCAGCAGTGGACAGGGAAGTACTGAAGCTTTCTTT.